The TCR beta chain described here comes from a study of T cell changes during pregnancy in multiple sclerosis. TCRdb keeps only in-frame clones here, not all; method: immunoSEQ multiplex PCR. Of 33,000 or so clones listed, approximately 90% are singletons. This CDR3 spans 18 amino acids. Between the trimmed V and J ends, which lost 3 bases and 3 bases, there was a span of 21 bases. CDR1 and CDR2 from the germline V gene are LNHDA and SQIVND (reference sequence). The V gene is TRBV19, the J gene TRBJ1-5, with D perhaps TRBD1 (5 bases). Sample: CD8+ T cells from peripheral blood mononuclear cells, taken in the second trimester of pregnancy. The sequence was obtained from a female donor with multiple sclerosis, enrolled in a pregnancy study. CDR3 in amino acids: CASSIGRVQGMNNQPQHF. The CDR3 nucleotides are TGTGCCAGTAGTATTGGCAGGGTGCAGGGAATGAACAATCAGCCCCAGCATTTT.